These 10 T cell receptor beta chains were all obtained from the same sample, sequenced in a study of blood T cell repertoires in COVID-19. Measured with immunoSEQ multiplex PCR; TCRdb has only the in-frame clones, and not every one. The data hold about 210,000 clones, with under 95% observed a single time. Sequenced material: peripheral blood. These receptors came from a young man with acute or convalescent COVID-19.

CDR3 bases: TGTGCCAGCAGCGTTGGGGGCAGGGGGTCCACTGAAGCTTTCTTT. This gives the protein CASSVGGRGSTEAFF. The V and J genes are TRBV3-1 (or the pseudogene TRBV3-2) and TRBJ1-1; TRBD1 matches at 7 bases. The germline V gene has CDR1 LGHDT and CDR2 YNNKEL (reference sequence). The CDR3 extends over 15 amino acids. Germline trimming cut 5 bases from V and 4 bases from J; bases unmatched to any gene: 10.

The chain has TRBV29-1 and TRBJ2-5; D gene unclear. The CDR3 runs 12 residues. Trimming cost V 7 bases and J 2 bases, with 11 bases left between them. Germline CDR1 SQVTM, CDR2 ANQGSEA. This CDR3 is CSGGVPQETQYF. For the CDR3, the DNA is TGCAGCGGCGGAGTCCCTCAAGAGACCCAGTACTTC.

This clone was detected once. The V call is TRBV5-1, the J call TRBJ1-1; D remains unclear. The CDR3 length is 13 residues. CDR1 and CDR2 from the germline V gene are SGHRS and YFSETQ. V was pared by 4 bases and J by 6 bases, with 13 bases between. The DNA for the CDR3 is TGCGCCAGCAGCCCCGACACGGTATCTGAAGCTTTCTTT. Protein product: CASSPDTVSEAFF.

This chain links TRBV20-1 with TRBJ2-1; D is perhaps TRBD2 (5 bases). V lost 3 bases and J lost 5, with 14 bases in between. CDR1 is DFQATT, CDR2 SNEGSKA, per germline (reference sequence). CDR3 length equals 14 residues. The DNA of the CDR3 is TGCAGTGCTAGTGTGGGGAGATCCGACAATGAGCAGTTCTTC. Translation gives CSASVGRSDNEQFF.

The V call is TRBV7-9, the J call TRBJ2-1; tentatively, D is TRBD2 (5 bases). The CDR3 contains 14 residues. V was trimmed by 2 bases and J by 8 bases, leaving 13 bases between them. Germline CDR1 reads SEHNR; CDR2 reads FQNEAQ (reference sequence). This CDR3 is CASSLRGSTHEQFF. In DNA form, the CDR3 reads TGTGCCAGCAGCTTAAGAGGGAGTACCCATGAGCAGTTCTTC.

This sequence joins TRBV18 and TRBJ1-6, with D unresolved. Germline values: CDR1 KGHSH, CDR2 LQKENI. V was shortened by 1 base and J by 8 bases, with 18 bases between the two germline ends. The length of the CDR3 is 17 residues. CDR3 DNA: TGTGCCAGCTCACCACTTGGTTTGTTTCGCGGCGATTCACCCCTCCACTTT. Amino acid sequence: CASSPLGLFRGDSPLHF.

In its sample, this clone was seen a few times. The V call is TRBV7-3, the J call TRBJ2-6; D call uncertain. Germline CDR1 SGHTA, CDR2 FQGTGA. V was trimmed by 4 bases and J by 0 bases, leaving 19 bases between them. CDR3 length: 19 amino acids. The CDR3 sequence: CASSSTHRRRSSGANVLTF. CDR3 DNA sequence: TGTGCCAGCAGCTCAACGCATCGACGGAGAAGCTCTGGGGCCAACGTCCTGACTTTC.

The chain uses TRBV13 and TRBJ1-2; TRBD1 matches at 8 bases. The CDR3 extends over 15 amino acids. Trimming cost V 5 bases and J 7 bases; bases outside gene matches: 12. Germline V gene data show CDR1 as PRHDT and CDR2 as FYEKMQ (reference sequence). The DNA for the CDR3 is TGTGCCAGCAGCCACAAAAGACAGGGGACTTTTGGCTACACCTTC. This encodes CASSHKRQGTFGYTF.

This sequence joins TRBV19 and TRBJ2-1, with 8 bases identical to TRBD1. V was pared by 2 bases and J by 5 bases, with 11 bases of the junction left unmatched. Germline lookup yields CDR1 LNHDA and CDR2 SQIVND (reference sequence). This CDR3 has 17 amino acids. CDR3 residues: CASSITIRTGRHNEQFF. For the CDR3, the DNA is TGTGCCAGTAGTATAACGATTCGGACAGGGCGGCACAATGAGCAGTTCTTC.

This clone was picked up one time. In DNA form, the CDR3 reads TGTGCCAGCAGTGAACAGGTCAGGGCATACAATGAGCAGTTCTTC. Its translation is CASSEQVRAYNEQFF. The gene calls are TRBV2 and TRBJ2-1; D may be TRBD1 (5 bases). Per germline, CDR1 SNHLY and CDR2 FYNNEI. Trimming left V 2 bases short and J 4 bases short, with 12 bases between. The CDR3 contains 15 residues.